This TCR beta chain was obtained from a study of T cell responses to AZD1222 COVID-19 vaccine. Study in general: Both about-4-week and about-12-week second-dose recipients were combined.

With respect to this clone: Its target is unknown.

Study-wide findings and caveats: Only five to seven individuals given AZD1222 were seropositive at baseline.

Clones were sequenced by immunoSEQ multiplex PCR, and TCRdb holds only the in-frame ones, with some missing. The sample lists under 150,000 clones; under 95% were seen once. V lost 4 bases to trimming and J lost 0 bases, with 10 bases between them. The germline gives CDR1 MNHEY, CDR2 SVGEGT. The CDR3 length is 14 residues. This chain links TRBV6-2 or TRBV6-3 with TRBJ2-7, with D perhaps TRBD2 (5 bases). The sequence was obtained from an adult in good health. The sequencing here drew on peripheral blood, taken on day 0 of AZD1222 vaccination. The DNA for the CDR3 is TGTGCCAGCAGTTTCGGACGGGGCTCCTACGAGCAGTACTTC. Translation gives CASSFGRGSYEQYF.